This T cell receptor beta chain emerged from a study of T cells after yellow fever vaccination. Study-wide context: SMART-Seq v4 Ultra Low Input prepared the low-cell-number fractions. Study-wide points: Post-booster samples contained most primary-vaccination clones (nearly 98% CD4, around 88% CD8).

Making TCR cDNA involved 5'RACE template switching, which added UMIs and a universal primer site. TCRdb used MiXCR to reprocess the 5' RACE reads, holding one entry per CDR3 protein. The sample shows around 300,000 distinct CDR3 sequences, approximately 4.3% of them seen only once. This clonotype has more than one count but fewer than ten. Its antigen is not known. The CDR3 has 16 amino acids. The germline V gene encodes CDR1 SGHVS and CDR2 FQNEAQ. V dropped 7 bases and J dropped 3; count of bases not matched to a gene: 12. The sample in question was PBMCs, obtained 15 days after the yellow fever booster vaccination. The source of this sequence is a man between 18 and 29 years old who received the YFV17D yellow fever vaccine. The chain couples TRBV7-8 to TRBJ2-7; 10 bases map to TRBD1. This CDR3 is CASIARGGQGIYEQYF. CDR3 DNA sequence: TGTGCCAGCATTGCGAGAGGGGGACAGGGGATCTACGAGCAGTACTTC.